The following is a TCR beta chain sequence with its context. The data derive from a study of blood T cell repertoires in COVID-19. Some clones are missing from TCRdb's copy, which holds only in-frame ones; the method was immunoSEQ multiplex PCR. Of some 500,000 clones listed, about 88% are singletons. V was trimmed by 7 bases and J by 2 bases, leaving 8 bases between them. This CDR3 spans 12 amino acids. Germline assignment: CDR1 MNHEY and CDR2 SVGAGI. The source material was peripheral blood. This clonotype was obtained from a woman between 45 and 65 years old with COVID-19, enrolled during active disease. The rearrangement links TRBV6-5 to TRBJ1-1; no reliable D call. DNA for the CDR3: TGTGCCAGCAAAGCATCTAACACTGAAGCTTTCTTT. Amino acids: CASKASNTEAFF.